This T cell receptor (beta chain) was retrieved from a study of regulatory T cells in long-lasting Graves disease. Study overall: Over 5 years on antithyroid drugs plus positive TSH receptor antibodies marked Graves' disease as persistent. Whole-study findings and limits: Patients with persistent Graves' had lower TCR diversity than newly diagnosed patients. Owing to a sample size that was small, accuracy may have been reduced.

The sample's time point: persistent/refractory GD, antithyroid drugs over 5 years with positive TRAb. Construction of the TCR library relied on RNA isolated from PBMCs. A volume of nine milliliters of peripheral blood was collected in EDTA tubes. Arm-PCR with iRepertoire HTBI primers amplified the CDR3 regions for these TCR beta libraries. MiXCR, run by TCRdb on the multiplex PCR reads, gives a single entry per CDR3 protein. Here the sample spans a few hundred thousand distinct CDR3 sequences, around 24% being singletons. The V gene's germline CDR1 is MDHEN and CDR2 SYDVKM. This CDR3 region has 16 residues. Remarks on this clonotype: Antigen specificity is unknown. Mismatch with germline at one junction end may stem from a read error.

The sequenced sample was peripheral blood mononuclear cells (PBMCs), obtained when the disease was refractory, from a patient treated with antithyroid drugs. The TCR originated in a female donor with Graves disease. The chain combines TRBV28 with TRBJ2-1, with 14 bases identical to TRBD2. CDR3 protein: CASSLWTSGRWNEQFF. The CDR3 nucleotides read TGTGCAAGCAGTTTGTGGACTAGCGGGAGGTGGAATGAGCAGTTCTTC.